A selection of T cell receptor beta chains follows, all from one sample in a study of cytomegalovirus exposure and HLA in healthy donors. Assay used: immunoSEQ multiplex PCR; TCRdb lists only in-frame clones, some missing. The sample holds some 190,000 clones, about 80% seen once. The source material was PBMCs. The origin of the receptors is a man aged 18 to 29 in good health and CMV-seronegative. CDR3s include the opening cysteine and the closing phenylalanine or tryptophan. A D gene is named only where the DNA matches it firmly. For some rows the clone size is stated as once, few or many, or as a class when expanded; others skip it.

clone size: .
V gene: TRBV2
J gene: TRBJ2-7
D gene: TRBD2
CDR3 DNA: TGTGCCAGCAGTGATGGCGGGAGAGGGTCCTACGAGCAGTACTTC
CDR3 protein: CASSDGGRGSYEQYF

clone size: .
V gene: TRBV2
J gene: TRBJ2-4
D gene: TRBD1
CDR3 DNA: TGTGCCAGCAGTGCGGACAGGATAGCCAAAAACATTCAGTACTTC
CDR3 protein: CASSADRIAKNIQYF

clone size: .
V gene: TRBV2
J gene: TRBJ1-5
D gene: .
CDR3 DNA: TGTGCCAGCAGCCCCACCCTGGTGGGACTCTCCAATCAGCCCCAGCATTTT
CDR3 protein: CASSPTLVGLSNQPQHF

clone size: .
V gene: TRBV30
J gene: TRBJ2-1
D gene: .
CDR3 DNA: TGTGCCTGGAGTGTAGCGGAACAGCAGTTCTTC
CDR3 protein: CAWSVAEQQFF

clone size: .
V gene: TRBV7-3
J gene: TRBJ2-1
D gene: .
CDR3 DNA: TGTGCCAGCAGCTTAAAAGCGCTAAGCTCCTACAATGAGCAGTTCTTC
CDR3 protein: CASSLKALSSYNEQFF

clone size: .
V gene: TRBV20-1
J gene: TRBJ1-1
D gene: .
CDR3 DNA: TGCACCCCCGGGGAACGCGCTGAAGCTTTCTTT
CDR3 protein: CTPGERAEAFF

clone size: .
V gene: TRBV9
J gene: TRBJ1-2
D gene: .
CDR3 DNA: TGTGCCAGCAGTTACAGGGCTAACTATGGCTACACCTTC
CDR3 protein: CASSYRANYGYTF

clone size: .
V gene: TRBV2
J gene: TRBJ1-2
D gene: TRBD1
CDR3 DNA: TGTGCCAGCAGTGGGACAGGGGGCTCTGGCTACACCTTC
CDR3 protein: CASSGTGGSGYTF

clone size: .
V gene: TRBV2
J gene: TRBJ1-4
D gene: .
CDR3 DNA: TGTGCCAGCAGTGAACGCTTGGGGACTCCTAATGAAAAACTGTTTTTT
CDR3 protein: CASSERLGTPNEKLFF

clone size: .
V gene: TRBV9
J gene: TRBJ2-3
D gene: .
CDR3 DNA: TGTGCCAGCAGCGTAAACGGGATAAGCACAGATACGCAGTATTTT
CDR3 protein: CASSVNGISTDTQYF

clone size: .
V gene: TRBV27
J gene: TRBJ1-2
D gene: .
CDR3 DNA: TGTGCCAGCAGCAGACCAGGGAAGAACTATGGCTACACCTTC
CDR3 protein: CASSRPGKNYGYTF

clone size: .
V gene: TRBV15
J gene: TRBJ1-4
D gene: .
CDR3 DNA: TGTGCCACCTCCTCTCCTGAGGGACACAATAATGAAAAACTGTTTTTT
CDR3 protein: CATSSPEGHNNEKLFF

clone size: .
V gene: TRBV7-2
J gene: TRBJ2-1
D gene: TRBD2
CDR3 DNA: TGTGCCAGCAGACAACCAGCGGGAGCGGGAATTAATGAGCAGTTCTTC
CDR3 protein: CASRQPAGAGINEQFF

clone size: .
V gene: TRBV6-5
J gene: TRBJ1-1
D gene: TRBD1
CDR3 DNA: TGTGCCAGCAGTCGAGGGACAGGGAACACTGAAGCTTTCTTT
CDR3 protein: CASSRGTGNTEAFF

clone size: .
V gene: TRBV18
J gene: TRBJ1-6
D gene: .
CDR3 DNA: TGTGCCAGCGCGACGGGACACCTCAATTCACCCCTCCACTTT
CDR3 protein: CASATGHLNSPLHF

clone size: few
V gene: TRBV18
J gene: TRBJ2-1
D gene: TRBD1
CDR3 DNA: TGTGCCAGCTCAAGGGACAGGGTTTCCTACAATGAGCAGTTCTTC
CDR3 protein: CASSRDRVSYNEQFF

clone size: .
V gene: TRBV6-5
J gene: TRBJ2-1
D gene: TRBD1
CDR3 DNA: TGTGCCAGCAGTTACTCGCGGACAGGGGTTAATGAGCAGTTCTTC
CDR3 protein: CASSYSRTGVNEQFF

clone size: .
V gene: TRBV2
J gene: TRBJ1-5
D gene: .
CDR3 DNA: TGTGCCAGCAGTGTGGCAGGGCATCAGCCCCAGCATTTT
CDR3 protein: CASSVAGHQPQHF

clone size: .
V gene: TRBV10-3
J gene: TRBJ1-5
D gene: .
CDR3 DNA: TGTGCCATCAGTGACGTGTTTAGCAATCAGCCCCAGCATTTT
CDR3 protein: CAISDVFSNQPQHF

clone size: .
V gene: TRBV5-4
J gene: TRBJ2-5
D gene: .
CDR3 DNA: TGTGCCAGCAGGAGGGCGACTGATTCCCAAGAGACCCAGTACTTC
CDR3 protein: CASRRATDSQETQYF

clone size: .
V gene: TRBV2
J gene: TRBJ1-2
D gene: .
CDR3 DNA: TGTGCCATGACAGTAGGGGGGGGCTATGGCTACACCTTC
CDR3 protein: CAMTVGGGYGYTF

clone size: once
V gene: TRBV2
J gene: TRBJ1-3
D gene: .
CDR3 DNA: TGTGCCAGCTCCTGGGACAATTCTGGAAACACCATATATTTT
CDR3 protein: CASSWDNSGNTIYF

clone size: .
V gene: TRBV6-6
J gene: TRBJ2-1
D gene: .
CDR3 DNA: TGTGCCAGCCTGGGGGGGCTCGAGAATGAGCAGTTCTTC
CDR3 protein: CASLGGLENEQFF

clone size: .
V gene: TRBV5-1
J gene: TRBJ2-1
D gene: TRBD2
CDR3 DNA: TGCGCCAGCAGCTTAGGACTAGCGGGAGTCAATGAGCAGTTCTTC
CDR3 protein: CASSLGLAGVNEQFF

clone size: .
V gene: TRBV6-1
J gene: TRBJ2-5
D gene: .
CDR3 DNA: TGTGCCAGCCGGGTGCAGCAAGAGACCCAGTACTTC
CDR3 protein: CASRVQQETQYF

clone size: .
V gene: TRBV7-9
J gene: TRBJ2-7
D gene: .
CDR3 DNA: TGTGCCAGCAGCTTAGGATCAGTTAACTACGAGCAGTACTTC
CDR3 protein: CASSLGSVNYEQYF

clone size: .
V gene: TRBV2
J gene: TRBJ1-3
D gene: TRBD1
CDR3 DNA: TGTGCCAGCGCGGGACAGGGGCACTCTGGAAACACCATATATTTT
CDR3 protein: CASAGQGHSGNTIYF